This TCR beta chain stems from a study of T-cell memory formation after mild COVID-19. Study at large: Largely, the TCR clusters proved donor specific. Overall study results and limits: Day 15 to 85 contractors were CD4/CD8 balanced; later expanders leaned CD4+.

Each CDR3 protein is one row after TCRdb ran MiXCR on the 5' RACE reads. The sample yields roughly 620,000 distinct CDR3 sequences, about a sixth seen once. The V end lost 0 bases, the J end lost 5 bases, and 14 bases lay between the germline ends. There are 15 residues in the CDR3. Germline V gene sequence: CDR1 SGHRS, CDR2 YFSETQ. Note on this clonotype: The antigen is undetermined.

Sequenced material: PBMCs or a T cell subset sorted from them (not recorded which). The receptor was derived from an adult woman who had mild COVID-19 (a few samples of this study predate the infection). Cell type and time point are not known. The V call is TRBV5-1, the J call TRBJ2-5, with D maybe TRBD1 (5 bases). The CDR3 reads CASSLEGVQGETQYF. The CDR3 DNA sequence: TGCGCCAGCAGCTTGGAAGGTGTCCAGGGCGAGACCCAGTACTTC.